This T cell receptor (beta chain) is from a study of shared clonotypes between healthy human individuals. Selected positively for CCR7 and CD45RO-negative, naive CD8 cells excluded terminally differentiated effector memory CD45RA+ cells. The CDR3 runs to 12 residues. Trimming left V 7 bases short and J 0 bases short, with 10 bases between. Looked up from germline, CDR1 is SQVTM and CDR2 is ANQGSEA. Sequencing was performed with immunoSEQ multiplex PCR; in TCRdb, only in-frame clones are kept and a portion is missing. The repertoire includes millions of clones, approximately 94% of them detected once, and around 1.7% sits in the top ten.

Sequencing used naive CD8+ T cells from PBMCs. This chain connects TRBV29-1 to TRBJ2-7, with no clear D. This TCR was sampled from a man aged 18 to 29 in good health. Some clones in this sample may be carry-over from other donors' samples. The CDR3 DNA reads TGCAGCGCAGGTGACGACTCCTACGAGCAGTACTTC. This sequence encodes CSAGDDSYEQYF.